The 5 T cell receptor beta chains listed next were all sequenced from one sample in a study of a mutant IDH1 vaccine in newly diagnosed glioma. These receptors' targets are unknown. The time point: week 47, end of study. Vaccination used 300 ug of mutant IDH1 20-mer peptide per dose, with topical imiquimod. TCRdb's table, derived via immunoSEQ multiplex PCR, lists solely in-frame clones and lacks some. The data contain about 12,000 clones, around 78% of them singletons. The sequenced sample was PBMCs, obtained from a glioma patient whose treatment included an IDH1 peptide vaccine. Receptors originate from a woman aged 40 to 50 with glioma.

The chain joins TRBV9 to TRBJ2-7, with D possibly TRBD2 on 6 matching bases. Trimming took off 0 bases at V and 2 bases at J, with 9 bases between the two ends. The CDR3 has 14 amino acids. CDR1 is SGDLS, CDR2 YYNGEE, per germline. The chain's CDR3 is CASSVAGETYEQYF. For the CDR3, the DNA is TGTGCCAGCAGCGTAGCGGGGGAAACCTACGAGCAGTACTTC.

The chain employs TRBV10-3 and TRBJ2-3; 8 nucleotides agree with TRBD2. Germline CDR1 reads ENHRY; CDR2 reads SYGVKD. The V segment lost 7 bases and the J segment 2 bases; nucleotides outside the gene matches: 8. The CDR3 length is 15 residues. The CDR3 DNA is TGTGCCATCACTGGGGAGACTAGCGCCACAGATACGCAGTATTTT. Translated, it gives CAITGETSATDTQYF.

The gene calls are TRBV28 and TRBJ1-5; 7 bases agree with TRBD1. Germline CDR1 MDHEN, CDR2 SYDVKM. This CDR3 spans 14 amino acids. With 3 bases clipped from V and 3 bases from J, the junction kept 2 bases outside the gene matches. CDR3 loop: CASSLGQTNQPQHF. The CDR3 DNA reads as TGTGCCAGCAGTTTGGGACAGACCAATCAGCCCCAGCATTTT.

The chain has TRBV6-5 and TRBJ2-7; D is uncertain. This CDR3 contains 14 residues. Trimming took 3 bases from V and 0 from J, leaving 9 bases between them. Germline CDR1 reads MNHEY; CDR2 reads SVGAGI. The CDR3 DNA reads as TGTGCCAGCAGTTATCAGTCGACCTCCTACGAGCAGTACTTC. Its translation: CASSYQSTSYEQYF.

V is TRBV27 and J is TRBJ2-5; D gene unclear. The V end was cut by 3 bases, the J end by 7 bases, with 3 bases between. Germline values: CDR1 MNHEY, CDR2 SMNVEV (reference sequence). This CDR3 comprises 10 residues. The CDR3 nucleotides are TGTGCCAGCAGTTTCGGGACCCAGTACTTC. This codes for CASSFGTQYF.